The present TCR beta chain was sequenced within a study of T-cell reconstitution after alpha-beta-depleted transplantation in children. The CDR3 is made up of 13 amino acids. The sample holds a few counts of this clonotype. The junction differs from germline at one of its ends, possibly a read error. Unique molecular identifiers tagged the TCRbeta library. TCRdb analysed the PCR reads with MiXCR anew, one entry per CDR3 protein. The table shows fewer than 700,000 distinct CDR3 sequences, with 10% to 15% occurring only once. The rearrangement links TRBV12-3 or TRBV12-4 to TRBJ2-1, with 11 bases matching TRBD1. This TCR was recovered from a male patient younger than 18 who had a stem cell transplant for acute myeloid leukemia, so the T cells may come from the graft donor. The sample consisted of PBMCs, mostly from graft donor cells, taken 360 days after TCRalphabeta/CD19-depleted stem cell transplant. The CDR3 loop reads CASSFARTGGRVF. The CDR3 bases are TGTGCCAGCAGTTTCGCCCGGACAGGGGGCAGGGTCTTC.